These 5 T cell receptor beta chains share one sample of origin, sequenced in a study of shared clonotypes between healthy human individuals. Sequencing used immunoSEQ multiplex PCR; TCRdb keeps in-frame clones, though not all of them. The sample contains 1.5 million to 2.5 million clones, roughly 95% of which appear only once. Selected positively for CCR7 and CD45RO-negative, naive CD8 cells excluded terminally differentiated effector memory CD45RA+ cells. Sequenced material: naive CD8+ T cells sorted from blood. These receptor sequences come from a man between 18 and 29 years old in good health.

This chain links TRBV9 with TRBJ2-1; 8 bases line up with TRBD1. CDR3 length: 16 amino acids. V trimming: 0 bases; J trimming: 5 bases; junction bases outside the gene matches: 7. Looked up from germline, CDR1 is SGDLS and CDR2 is YYNGEE. The CDR3 DNA sequence: TGTGCCAGCAGCGTAGGGCGGGACAGGCTTAACAATGAGCAGTTCTTC. This sequence encodes CASSVGRDRLNNEQFF.

The rearrangement joins TRBV4-1 to TRBJ2-3, with 11 bases matching TRBD2. CDR3 size: 16 residues. The V segment lost 4 bases and the J segment 1 base; nucleotides outside the gene matches: 4. From germline, CDR1 is MGHRA and CDR2 YSYEKL. CDR3 protein: CASSPTSGVRTDTQYF. The CDR3 DNA reads as TGCGCCAGCAGCCCGACTAGCGGGGTACGCACAGATACGCAGTATTTT.

The gene calls are TRBV6-1 and TRBJ2-7; the D gene is possibly TRBD1 (6 bases). With 3 bases removed from V and 3 bases from J, the gap between germline ends came to 15 bases. CDR1 MNHNS and CDR2 SASEGT come from the germline V gene. The CDR3 has 15 amino acids. The CDR3 region has the DNA TGTGCCAGCAGTGACATCCAGGGGCAGGGCTACGAGCAGTACTTC. Its translation is CASSDIQGQGYEQYF.

The V call is TRBV19, the J call TRBJ2-5; a possible D gene is TRBD1 (5 bases). Germline CDR1 LNHDA, CDR2 SQIVND (reference sequence). V shed 5 bases and J shed 0 bases, with 10 bases lying between them. The CDR3 loop spans 14 amino acids. The DNA for the CDR3 is TGTGCCAGTAGTCTTGGACATTACCAAGAGACCCAGTACTTC. This codes for CASSLGHYQETQYF. Supplemented by reference TRBV19 and TRBJ2-5, the full variable domain reads DGGITQSPKYLFRKEGQNVTLSCEQNLNHDAMYWYRQDPGQGLRLIYYSQIVNDFQKGDIAEGYSVSREKKESFPLTVTSAQKNPTAFYLCASSLGHYQETQYFGPGTRLLVL.

The chain carries TRBV14 and TRBJ1-5, with D uncertain. The CDR3 length is 15 residues. Trimming pared 2 bases from V and 0 bases from J, leaving 8 bases between. Germline V CDR1 and CDR2: SGHDN, FVKESK. CDR3 residues: CASSQWQISNQPQHF. CDR3 DNA: TGTGCCAGCAGCCAATGGCAGATTAGCAATCAGCCCCAGCATTTT.